This T cell receptor beta chain was identified in a study of OX40 agonist ivuxolimab in advanced cancers. Study details: The treatment was a fully human IgG2 OX40 agonist, ivuxolimab. Study observations and caveats: Both blood CD4+ and CD8+ T cells showed clonal growth by week 6 at 0.1 to 3.0 mg/kg.

The table came from immunoSEQ multiplex PCR; TCRdb's copy has only in-frame clones and leaves some out. Of 40,000 to 45,000 clones in the sample, 75% to 90% were seen once. The CDR3 loop spans 16 amino acids. The V gene end was trimmed by 4 bases and the J gene end by 3 bases; junction bases not matched to a gene: 6. Germline V gives CDR1 SEHNR, CDR2 FQNEAQ (reference sequence). To note about this clone: Its specificity is not known.

This specimen consisted of CD4+ or CD8+ T cells sorted from blood, obtained in a trial of the OX40 agonist ivuxolimab. The J gene is TRBJ2-1, the V gene TRBV7-9; TRBD1 matches 10 bases. The sequence was obtained from an adult with an advanced solid tumor such as melanoma, head and neck, liver or kidney cancer. The CDR3 protein is CASSSTGTGDYNEQFF. As DNA, the CDR3 is TGTGCCAGCAGCTCTACCGGGACAGGGGACTACAATGAGCAGTTCTTC.